One and the same sample provided the 21 T cell receptor beta chains below, sequenced in a study of cytomegalovirus exposure and HLA in healthy donors. PCR employed 60 Vbeta and 13 Jbeta primers. The method was immunoSEQ multiplex PCR; TCRdb's version includes in-frame clones alone and lacks a portion of them. Recorded here are about 140,000 clones; the top ten clones represent less than 3.5%. Material for sequencing was PBMCs. The origin of the receptors is a man in his forties in good health and CMV-seronegative.

This sequence joins TRBV29-1 and TRBJ2-2; tentatively, D is TRBD2 (6 bases). Trimming left V 7 bases short and J 0 bases short, with 9 bases between. The CDR3 is 13 amino acids. Germline V gene lookup returns CDR1 SQVTM and CDR2 ANQGSEA. For the CDR3, the DNA is TGCAGCGGCGGGACGGCGAACACCGGGGAGCTGTTTTTT. Amino acid sequence: CSGGTANTGELFF.

The chain recombines TRBV7-2 with TRBJ2-1, with 9 nucleotides matching TRBD2. The V gene end was trimmed by 1 base and the J gene end by 7 bases; junction bases not matched to a gene: 2. The CDR3 has 14 amino acids. In germline, CDR1 is SGHTA, CDR2 FQGNSA. CDR3 in amino acids: CASSLGAGGNEQFF. The DNA of the CDR3 is TGTGCCAGCAGCTTAGGGGCGGGGGGGAATGAGCAGTTCTTC.

The rearrangement links TRBV4-3 to TRBJ1-1; unclear D gene. The CDR3 totals 13 residues. The V end was cut by 0 bases, the J end by 4 bases, with 6 bases between. Germline V CDR1 and CDR2: LGHNA, YSLEER. This CDR3 reads CASSQDPGTEAFF. CDR3 coding DNA: TGCGCCAGCAGCCAAGATCCCGGCACTGAAGCTTTCTTT.

V is TRBV9 and J is TRBJ1-1; possibly TRBD1 for D (5 bases). V dropped 0 bases and J dropped 8 bases, with 17 bases sitting between them. The length of the CDR3 is 15 residues. Germline V CDR1 and CDR2: SGDLS, YYNGEE. As DNA, the CDR3 is TGTGCCAGCAGCGTAGAGGGGCCGGGGGACCGGGAAGCTTTCTTT. This gives the protein CASSVEGPGDREAFF.

The CDR3 region is CASSQDTNTGELFF. The CDR3 DNA is TGCGCCAGCAGCCAAGATACAAACACCGGGGAGCTGTTTTTT. The rearrangement links TRBV4-3 to TRBJ2-2; D not certain. The V end lost 0 bases, the J end lost 2 bases, and 4 bases lay between the germline ends. The length of the CDR3 is 14 residues. The germline CDR1 and CDR2 sequences are LGHNA and YSLEER.

V and J are TRBV19 and TRBJ2-1; weak D call: TRBD2 (5 bases). CDR1 is LNHDA, CDR2 SQIVND, per germline (reference sequence). The CDR3 is 14 residues long. Trimming took off 0 bases at V and 15 bases at J, with 18 bases between the two ends. The CDR3 protein is CASSIDLGRGGGFF. The CDR3 DNA reads TGTGCCAGTAGTATAGACCTTGGACGGGGTGGTGGGTTCTTC.

The chain joins TRBV5-1 to TRBJ2-7, with a tentative D call TRBD1 (5 bases). Germline-derived CDR1 and CDR2 are SGHRS and YFSETQ. V lost 4 bases and J lost 1, with 24 bases in between. The CDR3 spans 18 residues. CDR3 sequence reads: CASSLQENRILDSYEQYF. CDR3 coding DNA: TGCGCCAGCAGCCTACAGGAGAACAGGATCCTGGATTCCTACGAGCAGTACTTC.

The chain combines TRBV15 with TRBJ1-3, with no clear D. The CDR3 extends over 17 amino acids. Germline CDR1 and CDR2: LNHNV and YYDKDF (reference sequence). V gave up 0 bases and J gave up 4 bases, with 16 bases separating them. CDR3 in DNA: TGTGCCACCAGCAGAGATAAAGCTTTACTTGCCGGAAACACCATATATTTT. The encoded protein is CATSRDKALLAGNTIYF.

This chain's CDR3 is CASSFVFGPQPQHF. The CDR3 DNA is TGTGCCAGCAGTTTTGTTTTTGGGCCTCAGCCCCAGCATTTT. The V call is TRBV27, the J call TRBJ1-5; D gene unclear. Germline V CDR1 and CDR2: MNHEY, SMNVEV (reference sequence). V shed 3 bases and J shed 6 bases, with 12 bases lying between them. The CDR3 consists of 14 residues.

The rearrangement uses TRBV4-1 and TRBJ1-1; no clear D gene. The V gene lost 3 bases and the J gene lost 1 base, with 24 bases spanning the gap. The CDR3 sequence is 19 residues long. Germline CDR1 and CDR2: MGHRA and YSYEKL. The CDR3 sequence: CASSHPASVGYGRNTEAFF. CDR3 DNA: TGCGCCAGCAGCCACCCCGCTTCCGTTGGGTATGGGAGGAACACTGAAGCTTTCTTT.

The rearrangement links TRBV19 to TRBJ2-5; TRBD2 is a possible D gene (5 bases). The V end was cut by 4 bases, the J end by 4 bases, with 10 bases between. CDR1 LNHDA and CDR2 SQIVND come from the germline V gene (reference sequence). CDR3 length equals 13 residues. CDR3 in amino acids: CASSTGVRETQYF. The CDR3 nucleotides read TGTGCCAGTAGTACCGGGGTGAGAGAGACCCAGTACTTC.

The chain couples TRBV6-5 to TRBJ1-6; 7 bases line up with TRBD1. V was pared by 2 bases and J by 13 bases, with 8 bases of the junction left unmatched. This CDR3 comprises 14 residues. Germline V gene sequence: CDR1 MNHEY, CDR2 SVGAGI. CDR3 in amino acids: CASSYGQDLRPLHF. The DNA for the CDR3 is TGTGCCAGCAGTTACGGACAGGATCTGAGGCCCCTCCACTTT.

The chain combines TRBV2 with TRBJ2-7, with 8 bases that match TRBD1. CDR3 length equals 14 residues. CDR1 is SNHLY, CDR2 FYNNEI, per germline. The V and J ends lost 3 bases and 2 bases, in that order; junction bases with no gene match: 3. CDR3 amino acids: CASSDGTGTYEQYF. DNA for the CDR3: TGTGCCAGCAGTGATGGGACAGGAACCTACGAGCAGTACTTC. Full variable domain (outside the CDR3, taken from reference TRBV2 and TRBJ2-7): EPEVTQTPSHQVTQMGQEVILRCVPISNHLYFYWYRQILGQKVEFLVSFYNNEISEKSEIFDDQFSVERPDGSNFTLKIRSTKLEDSAMYFCASSDGTGTYEQYFGPGTRLTVT.

This chain uses TRBV5-4 with TRBJ1-3; D call uncertain. Trimming took 4 bases from V and 3 from J, leaving 5 bases between them. Looked up from germline, CDR1 is SGHNT and CDR2 is YYREEE (reference sequence). The CDR3 is 12 residues long. The DNA of the CDR3 is TGTGCCAGCAGCACGGGTGGAAACACCATATATTTT. Encoded protein: CASSTGGNTIYF.

This chain joins TRBV15 and TRBJ2-1; tentative D call: TRBD1 (5 bases). Per germline, CDR1 LNHNV and CDR2 YYDKDF (reference sequence). The CDR3 runs 13 residues. The ends were cut back, 4 bases at V and 4 bases at J, with 8 bases in the middle. Here the CDR3 DNA reads TGTGCCACCAGCAAGGGGCGGTACAATGAGCAGTTCTTC. Translation gives CATSKGRYNEQFF.

The chain carries TRBV5-1 and TRBJ2-7, with 9 nucleotides matching TRBD1. V lost 6 bases and J lost 7; bases outside the gene matches: 11. Germline assignment: CDR1 SGHRS and CDR2 YFSETQ. This CDR3 is built from 14 residues. CDR3 residues: CASIGGTGKGEQYF. The CDR3 DNA is TGCGCCAGCATCGGGGGGACAGGGAAAGGAGAGCAGTACTTC.

The chain combines TRBV6-5 with TRBJ1-2, with TRBD1 identical over 9 bases. In germline, CDR1 is MNHEY, CDR2 SVGAGI. Trimming took 0 bases from V and 5 from J; bases not matched to a gene: 1. The CDR3 is 14 amino acids. The chain's CDR3 is CASSYSTGGYGYTF. CDR3 DNA sequence: TGTGCCAGCAGTTACTCGACAGGGGGTTATGGCTACACCTTC.

The chain recombines TRBV18 with TRBJ2-7, with D possibly being TRBD2 (5 bases). This CDR3 comprises 15 residues. V was trimmed by 3 bases and J by 4 bases, leaving 16 bases between them. CDR1 KGHSH and CDR2 LQKENI come from the germline V gene. The DNA of the CDR3 is TGTGCCAGCTCACCCCCAGGCGGGCGAGCATACGAGCAGTACTTC. Translating it yields CASSPPGGRAYEQYF. Full variable domain (rest looked up from reference TRBV18 and TRBJ2-7): NAGVMQNPRHLVRRRGQEARLRCSPMKGHSHVYWYRQLPEEGLKFMVYLQKENIIDESGMPKERFSAEFPKEGPSILRIQQVVRGDSAAYFCASSPPGGRAYEQYFGPGTRLTVT.

J is TRBJ2-3 and V is TRBV7-2, with TRBD2 identical over 7 bases. The CDR3 totals 14 residues. Germline CDR1 and CDR2: SGHTA and FQGNSA. J gave up 2 bases and V 3 bases, and 2 bases lay outside the gene matches. The CDR3 coding sequence is TGTGCCAGCAGCTTGGCGGGGGACACAGATACGCAGTATTTT. Protein sequence: CASSLAGDTDTQYF.

The V and J genes are TRBV11-2 and TRBJ2-3; 8 nucleotides align to TRBD1. Trimming took 2 bases from V and 2 from J; bases not matched to a gene: 12. Germline V gene sequence: CDR1 SGHAT, CDR2 FQNNGV. The CDR3 loop spans 18 amino acids. The CDR3: CASSLTRQGITYTDTQYF. The DNA for the CDR3 is TGTGCCAGCAGCTTAACCCGACAGGGGATTACTTACACAGATACGCAGTATTTT.

The J gene is TRBJ2-3, the V gene TRBV18; 13 nucleotides match TRBD2. Germline V gene data show CDR1 as KGHSH and CDR2 as LQKENI. The CDR3 consists of 16 residues. Trimming cost V 4 bases and J 4 bases; bases outside gene matches: 5. The CDR3 is CASSLRTSGSADTQYF. The CDR3 DNA reads TGTGCCAGCTCACTGAGGACTAGCGGGAGCGCAGATACGCAGTATTTT.